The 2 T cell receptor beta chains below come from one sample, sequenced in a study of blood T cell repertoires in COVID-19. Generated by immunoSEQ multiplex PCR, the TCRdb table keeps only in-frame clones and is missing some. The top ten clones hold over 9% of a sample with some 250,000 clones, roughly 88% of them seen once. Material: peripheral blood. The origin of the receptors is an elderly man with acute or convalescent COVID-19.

The CDR3, as DNA: TGTGCCAGCAGTTACGGCGGACAGCTACTTAAGATCACCTTC. Translation: CASSYGGQLLKITF. V gene TRBV6-5 combines with J gene TRBJ1-2; weak D call: TRBD1 (6 bases). This CDR3 is 14 amino acids long. In germline, CDR1 is MNHEY, CDR2 SVGAGI. V was shortened by 2 bases and J by 13 bases, with 20 bases between the two germline ends.

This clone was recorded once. DNA for the CDR3: TGTGCCAGCAGTTTAATGGGCCTAACTGAAGCTTTCTTT. Its translation: CASSLMGLTEAFF. The chain combines TRBV28 with TRBJ1-1; D ambiguous. The germline V and J ends were trimmed by 2 bases and 5 bases, with 9 bases remaining between them. This CDR3 region has 13 residues. Germline-derived CDR1 and CDR2 are MDHEN and SYDVKM.